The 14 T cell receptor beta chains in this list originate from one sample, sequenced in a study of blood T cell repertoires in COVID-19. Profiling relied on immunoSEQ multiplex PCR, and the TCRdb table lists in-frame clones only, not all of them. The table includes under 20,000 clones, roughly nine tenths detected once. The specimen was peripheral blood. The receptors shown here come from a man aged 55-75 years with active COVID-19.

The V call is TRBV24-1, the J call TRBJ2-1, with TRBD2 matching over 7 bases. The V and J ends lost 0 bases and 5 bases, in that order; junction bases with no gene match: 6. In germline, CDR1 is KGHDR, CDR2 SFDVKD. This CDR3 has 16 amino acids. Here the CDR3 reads CATSDLGGGLNNEQFF. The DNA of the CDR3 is TGTGCCACCAGTGATTTGGGCGGGGGTTTGAACAATGAGCAGTTCTTC.

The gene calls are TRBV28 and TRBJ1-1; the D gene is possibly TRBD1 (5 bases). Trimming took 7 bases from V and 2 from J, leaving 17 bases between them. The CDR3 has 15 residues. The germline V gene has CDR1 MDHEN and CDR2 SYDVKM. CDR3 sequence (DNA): TGTGCCAGCACCCTCTCAGGGAGGTTCAACACTGAAGCTTTCTTT. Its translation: CASTLSGRFNTEAFF.

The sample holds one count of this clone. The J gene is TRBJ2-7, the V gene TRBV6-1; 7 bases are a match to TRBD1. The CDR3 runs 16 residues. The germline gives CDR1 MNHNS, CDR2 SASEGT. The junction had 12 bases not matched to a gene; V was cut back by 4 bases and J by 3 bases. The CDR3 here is CASSVPYRDSLYEQYF. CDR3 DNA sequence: TGTGCCAGCAGTGTCCCGTATCGGGACAGCCTCTACGAGCAGTACTTC.

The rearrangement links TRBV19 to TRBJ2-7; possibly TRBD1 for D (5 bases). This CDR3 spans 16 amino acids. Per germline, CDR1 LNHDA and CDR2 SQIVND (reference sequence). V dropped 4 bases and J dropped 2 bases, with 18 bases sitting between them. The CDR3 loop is CASSTYRRSGTYEQYF. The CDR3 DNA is TGTGCCAGTAGTACCTACAGGCGATCTGGAACCTACGAGCAGTACTTC.

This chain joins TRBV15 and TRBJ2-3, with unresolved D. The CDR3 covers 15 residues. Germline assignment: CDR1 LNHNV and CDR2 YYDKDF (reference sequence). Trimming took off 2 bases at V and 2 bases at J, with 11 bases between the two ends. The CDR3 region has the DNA TGTGCCACCAGCAGACAACAGATACCCACAGATACGCAGTATTTT. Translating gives CATSRQQIPTDTQYF.

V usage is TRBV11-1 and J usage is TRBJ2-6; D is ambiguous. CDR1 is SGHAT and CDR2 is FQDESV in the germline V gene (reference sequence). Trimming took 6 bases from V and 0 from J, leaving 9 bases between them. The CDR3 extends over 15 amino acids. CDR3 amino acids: CASRRGFSGANVLTF. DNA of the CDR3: TGTGCCAGCAGGCGAGGTTTCTCTGGGGCCAACGTCCTGACTTTC.

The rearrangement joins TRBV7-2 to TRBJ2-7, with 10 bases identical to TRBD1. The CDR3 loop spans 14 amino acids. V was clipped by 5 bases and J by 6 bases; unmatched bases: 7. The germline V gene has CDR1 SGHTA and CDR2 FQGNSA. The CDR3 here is CASSRGQGWAEQYF. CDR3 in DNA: TGTGCCAGCAGCCGGGGACAGGGGTGGGCCGAGCAGTACTTC. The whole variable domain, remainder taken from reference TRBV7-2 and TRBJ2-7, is GAGVSQSPSNKVTEKGKDVELRCDPISGHTALYWYRQSLGQGLEFLIYFQGNSAPDKSGLPSDRFSAERTGGSVSTLTIQRTQQEDSAVYLCASSRGQGWAEQYFGPGTRLTVT.

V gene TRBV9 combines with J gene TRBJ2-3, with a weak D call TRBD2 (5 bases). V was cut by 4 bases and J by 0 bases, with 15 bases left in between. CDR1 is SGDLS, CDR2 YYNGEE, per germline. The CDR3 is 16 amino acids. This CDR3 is CASSLGIAPSTDTQYF. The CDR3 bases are TGTGCCAGCAGCCTTGGGATAGCGCCTAGCACAGATACGCAGTATTTT.

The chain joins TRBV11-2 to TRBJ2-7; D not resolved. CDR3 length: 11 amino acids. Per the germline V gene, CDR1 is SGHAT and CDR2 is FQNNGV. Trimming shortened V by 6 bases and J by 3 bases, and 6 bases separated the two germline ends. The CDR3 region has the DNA TGTGCCAGCAGTCGTCTCTACGAGCAGTACTTC. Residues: CASSRLYEQYF.

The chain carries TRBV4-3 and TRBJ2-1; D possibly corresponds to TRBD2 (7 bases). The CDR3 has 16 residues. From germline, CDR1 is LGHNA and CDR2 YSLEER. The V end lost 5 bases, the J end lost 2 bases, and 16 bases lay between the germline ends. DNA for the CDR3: TGCGCCAGCAGCTCTCGACTAGCAGGGGCCTACAATGAGCAGTTCTTC. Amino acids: CASSSRLAGAYNEQFF.

CDR3 DNA: TGTGCCAGCAGTGAGGGTGGGACTAGCGGCTACGAGCAGTACTTC. Its translation is CASSEGGTSGYEQYF. The chain carries TRBV6-1 and TRBJ2-7, with 11 bases matching TRBD2. The germline CDR1 and CDR2 sequences are MNHNS and SASEGT. J lost 3 bases, V lost 3 bases, and 4 bases had no gene match. The CDR3 has 15 residues.

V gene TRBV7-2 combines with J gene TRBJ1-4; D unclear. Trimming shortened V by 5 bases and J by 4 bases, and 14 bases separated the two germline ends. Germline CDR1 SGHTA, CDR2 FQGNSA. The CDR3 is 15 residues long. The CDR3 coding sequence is TGTGCCAGCAGCGCAAGTCAACGCTATAATGAAAAACTGTTTTTT. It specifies CASSASQRYNEKLFF.

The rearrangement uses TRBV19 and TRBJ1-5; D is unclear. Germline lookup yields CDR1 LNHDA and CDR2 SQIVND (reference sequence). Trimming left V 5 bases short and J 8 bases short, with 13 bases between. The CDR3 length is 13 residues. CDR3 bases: TGTGCCAGTAGTCTAAGTCCCGCGAAGCCCCAGCATTTT. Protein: CASSLSPAKPQHF.

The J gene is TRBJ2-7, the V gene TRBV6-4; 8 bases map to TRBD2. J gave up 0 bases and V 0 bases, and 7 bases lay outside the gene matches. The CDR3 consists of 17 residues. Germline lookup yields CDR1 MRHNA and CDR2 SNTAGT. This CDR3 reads CASSDSILGTSSYEQYF. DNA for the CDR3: TGTGCCAGCAGTGACTCTATCCTGGGGACTAGCTCCTACGAGCAGTACTTC.